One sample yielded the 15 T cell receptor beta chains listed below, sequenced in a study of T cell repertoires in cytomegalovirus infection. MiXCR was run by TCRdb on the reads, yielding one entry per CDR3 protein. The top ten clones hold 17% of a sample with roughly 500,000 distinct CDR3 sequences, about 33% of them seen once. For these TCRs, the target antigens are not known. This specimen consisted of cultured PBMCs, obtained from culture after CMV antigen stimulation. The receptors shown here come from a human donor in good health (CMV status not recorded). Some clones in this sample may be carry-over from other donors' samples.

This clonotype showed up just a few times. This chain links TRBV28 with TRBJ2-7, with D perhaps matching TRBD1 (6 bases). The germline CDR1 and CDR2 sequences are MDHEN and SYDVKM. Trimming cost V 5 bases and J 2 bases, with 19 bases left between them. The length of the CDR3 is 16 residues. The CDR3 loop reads CASSLPTGVSTYEQYF. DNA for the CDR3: TGTGCCAGCAGTCTGCCGACAGGCGTCTCGACCTACGAGCAGTACTTC.

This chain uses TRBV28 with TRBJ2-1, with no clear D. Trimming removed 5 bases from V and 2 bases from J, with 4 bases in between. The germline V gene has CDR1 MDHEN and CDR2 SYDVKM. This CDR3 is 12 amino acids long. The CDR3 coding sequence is TGTGCCAGCAGTGCGGCCTACAATGAGCAGTTCTTC. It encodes CASSAAYNEQFF.

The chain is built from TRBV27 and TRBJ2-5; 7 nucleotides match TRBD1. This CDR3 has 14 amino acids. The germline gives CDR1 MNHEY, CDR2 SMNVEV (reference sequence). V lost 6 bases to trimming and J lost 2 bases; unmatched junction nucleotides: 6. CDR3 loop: CASRNRGLQETQYF. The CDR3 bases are TGTGCCAGCAGAAACAGGGGCCTACAAGAGACCCAGTACTTC.

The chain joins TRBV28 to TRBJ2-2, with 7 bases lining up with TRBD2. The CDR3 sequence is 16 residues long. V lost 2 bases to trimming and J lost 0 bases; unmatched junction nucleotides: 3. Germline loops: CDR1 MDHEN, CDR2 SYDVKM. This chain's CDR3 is CASSLILAANTGELFF. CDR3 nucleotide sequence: TGTGCCAGCAGTTTAATCCTAGCGGCGAACACCGGGGAGCTGTTTTTT.

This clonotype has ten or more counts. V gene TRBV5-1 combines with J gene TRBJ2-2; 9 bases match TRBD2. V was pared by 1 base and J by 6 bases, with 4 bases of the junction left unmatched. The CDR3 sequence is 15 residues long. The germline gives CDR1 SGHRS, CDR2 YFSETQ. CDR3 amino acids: CASSLMAGGAGELFF. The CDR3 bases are TGCGCCAGCAGCTTGATGGCGGGAGGGGCCGGGGAGCTGTTTTTT.

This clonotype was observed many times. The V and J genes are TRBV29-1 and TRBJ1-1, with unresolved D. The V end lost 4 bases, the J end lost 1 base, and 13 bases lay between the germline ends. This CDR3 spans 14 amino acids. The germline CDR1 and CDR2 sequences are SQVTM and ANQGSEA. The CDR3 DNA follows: TGCAGCGTTGCATTGGTCAGTCAGAACACTGAAGCTTTCTTT. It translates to CSVALVSQNTEAFF.

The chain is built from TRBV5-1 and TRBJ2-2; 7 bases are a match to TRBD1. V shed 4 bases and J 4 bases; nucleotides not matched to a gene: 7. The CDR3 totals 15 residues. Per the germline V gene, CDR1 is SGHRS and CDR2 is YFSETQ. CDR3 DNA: TGCGCCAGCAGCCGGACAGGCGACGGCACCGGGGAGCTGTTTTTT. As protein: CASSRTGDGTGELFF.

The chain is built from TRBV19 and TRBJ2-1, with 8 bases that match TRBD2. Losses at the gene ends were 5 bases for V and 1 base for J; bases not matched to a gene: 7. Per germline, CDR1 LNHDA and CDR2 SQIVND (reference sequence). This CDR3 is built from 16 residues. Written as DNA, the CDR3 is TGTGCCAGTAGTGAATCCAGCGGGAGTTCCTACAATGAGCAGTTCTTC. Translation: CASSESSGSSYNEQFF.

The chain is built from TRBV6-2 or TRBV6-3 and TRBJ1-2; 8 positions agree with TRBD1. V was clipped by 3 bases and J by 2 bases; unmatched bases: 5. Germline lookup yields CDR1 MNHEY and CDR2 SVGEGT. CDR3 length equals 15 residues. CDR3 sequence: CASSYRQGANYGYTF. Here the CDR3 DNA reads TGTGCCAGCAGTTATCGTCAGGGGGCGAACTATGGCTACACCTTC.

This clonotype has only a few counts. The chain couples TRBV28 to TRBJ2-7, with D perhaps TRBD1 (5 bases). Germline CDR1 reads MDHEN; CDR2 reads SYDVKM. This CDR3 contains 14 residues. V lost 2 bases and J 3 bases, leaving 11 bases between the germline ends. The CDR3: CASSLIGQGYEQYF. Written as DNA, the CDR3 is TGTGCCAGCAGTTTAATTGGACAAGGCTACGAGCAGTACTTC.

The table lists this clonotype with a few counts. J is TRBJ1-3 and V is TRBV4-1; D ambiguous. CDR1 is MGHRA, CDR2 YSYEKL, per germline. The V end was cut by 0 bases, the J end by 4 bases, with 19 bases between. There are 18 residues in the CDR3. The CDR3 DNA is TGCGCCAGCAGCCAAGATGAATTGCGGTCTTTTGCAGGAAACACCATATATTTT. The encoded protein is CASSQDELRSFAGNTIYF.

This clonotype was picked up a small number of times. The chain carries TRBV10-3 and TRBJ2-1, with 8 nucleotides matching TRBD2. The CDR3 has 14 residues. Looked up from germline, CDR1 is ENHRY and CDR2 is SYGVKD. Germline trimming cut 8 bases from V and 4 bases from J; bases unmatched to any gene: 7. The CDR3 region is CAIGKASGYNEQFF. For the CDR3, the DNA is TGTGCCATCGGTAAGGCTAGCGGGTACAATGAGCAGTTCTTC.

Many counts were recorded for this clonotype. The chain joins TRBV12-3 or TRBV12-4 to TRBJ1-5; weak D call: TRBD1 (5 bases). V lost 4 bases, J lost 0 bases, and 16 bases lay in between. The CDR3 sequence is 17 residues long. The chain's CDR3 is CASSSSEGPHSNQPQHF. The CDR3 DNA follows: TGTGCCAGCAGTTCCTCGGAGGGACCTCATAGCAATCAGCCCCAGCATTTT.

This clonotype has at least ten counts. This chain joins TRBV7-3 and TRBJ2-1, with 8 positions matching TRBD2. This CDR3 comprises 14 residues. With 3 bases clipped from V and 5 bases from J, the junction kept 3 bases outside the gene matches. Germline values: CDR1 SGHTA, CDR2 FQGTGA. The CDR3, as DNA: TGTGCCAGCAGCTTTAGCGGGACGAACAATGAGCAGTTCTTC. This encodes CASSFSGTNNEQFF.

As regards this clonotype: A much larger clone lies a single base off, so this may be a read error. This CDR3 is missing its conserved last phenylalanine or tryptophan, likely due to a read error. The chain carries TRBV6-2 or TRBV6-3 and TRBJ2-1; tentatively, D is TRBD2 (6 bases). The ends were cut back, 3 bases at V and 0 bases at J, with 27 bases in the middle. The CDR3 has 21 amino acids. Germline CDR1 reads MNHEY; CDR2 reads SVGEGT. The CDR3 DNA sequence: TGTGCCAGCAGTTATGACACTGGACTAAACCCATCGACAAGCTCCTACAATGAGCAGTTCTGC. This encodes CASSYDTGLNPSTSSYNEQFC.